This record concerns one TCR beta chain sequence. The entry originates in a study of blood T cell repertoires in COVID-19. About the study: Collection of acute and convalescent COVID-19 samples took place in the United States, Italy and Spain. Sources were T cells, B-cell-depleted T cells, or PBMCs; the material itself was cDNA or gDNA.

As originally analysed: Amplification of reference gene primers provided the estimated nucleated cell counts. Clones were sequenced by immunoSEQ multiplex PCR, and TCRdb holds only the in-frame ones, with some missing. V and J calls and clone size are as listed in that table; D and trimming were resolved from the DNA. The sample consists of over 50,000 clones, around 87% of them appearing once. This CDR3 comprises 14 residues. Germline-derived CDR1 and CDR2 are SQVTM and ANQGSEA. Trimming removed 6 bases from V and 0 bases from J, with 14 bases in between. This TCR came from a man aged 55 to 69 with acute or convalescent COVID-19. The J gene is TRBJ1-1, the V gene TRBV29-1, with D maybe TRBD1 (5 bases). Sequencing was carried out using peripheral blood. As DNA, the CDR3 is TGCAGCGTCGATGGGAACAGGATGAACACTGAAGCTTTCTTT. Translated: CSVDGNRMNTEAFF.